The sequence of this TCR beta chain was determined in a study of blood T cell repertoires in COVID-19. Data came from immunoSEQ multiplex PCR; TCRdb stores just in-frame clones and leaves some out. The repertoire consists of 250,000 or so clones, with 75% to 90% occurring once and the leading ten covering over 3.5%. Recruitment covered about two dozen US areas and drew participants whose ages spanned roughly 18 to 90 years. This clone was picked up one time. CDR1 is LGHDT and CDR2 is YNNKEL in the germline V gene (reference sequence). Trimming removed 0 bases from V and 5 bases from J, with 11 bases in between. The CDR3 runs to 14 residues.

This sequence was found in a woman in her twenties or thirties with acute COVID-19. Sequences were obtained from PBMCs or T cells enriched from blood (not recorded which). The rearrangement links TRBV3-1 (or the pseudogene TRBV3-2) to TRBJ2-7; unclear D gene. The CDR3 coding sequence is TGTGCCAGCAGCCAAGACAGTCGCATTGACGAGCAGTACTTC. Translating it yields CASSQDSRIDEQYF.